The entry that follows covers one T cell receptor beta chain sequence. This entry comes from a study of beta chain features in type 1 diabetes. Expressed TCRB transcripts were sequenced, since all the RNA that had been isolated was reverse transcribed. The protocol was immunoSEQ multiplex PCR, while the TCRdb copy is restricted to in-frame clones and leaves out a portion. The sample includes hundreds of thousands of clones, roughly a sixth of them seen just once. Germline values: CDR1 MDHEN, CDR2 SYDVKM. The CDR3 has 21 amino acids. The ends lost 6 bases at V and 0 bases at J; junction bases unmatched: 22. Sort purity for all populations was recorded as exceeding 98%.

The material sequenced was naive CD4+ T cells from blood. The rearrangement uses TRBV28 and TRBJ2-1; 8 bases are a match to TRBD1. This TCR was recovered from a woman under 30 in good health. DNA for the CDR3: TGTGCCAGCAGCCTGGGGCCGACAGGGGATCCCCCACCGACCTCCTACAATGAGCAGTTCTTC. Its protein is CASSLGPTGDPPPTSYNEQFF.